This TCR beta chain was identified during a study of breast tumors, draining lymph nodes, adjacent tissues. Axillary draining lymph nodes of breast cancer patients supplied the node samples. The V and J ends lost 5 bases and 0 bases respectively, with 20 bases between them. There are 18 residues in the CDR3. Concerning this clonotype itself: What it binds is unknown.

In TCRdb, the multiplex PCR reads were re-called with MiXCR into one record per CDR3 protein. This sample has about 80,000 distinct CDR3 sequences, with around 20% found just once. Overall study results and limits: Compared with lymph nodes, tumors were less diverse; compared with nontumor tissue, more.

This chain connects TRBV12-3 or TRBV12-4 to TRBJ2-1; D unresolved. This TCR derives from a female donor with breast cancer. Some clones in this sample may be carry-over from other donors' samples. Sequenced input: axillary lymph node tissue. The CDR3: CASSDMGHGQSSYNEQFF. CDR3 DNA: TGTGCCAGCAGTGATATGGGCCACGGCCAAAGCTCCTACAATGAGCAGTTCTTC.